Only a few counts were recorded for the clone carrying this TCR beta chain. Its antigen is not identified. The data belong to a study of T-cell reconstitution after alpha-beta-depleted transplantation in children. Study-wide points: After one year, T-cell counts and TCRbeta diversity mostly came from new T cells. Some patients' high day-60 TCRbeta diversity was attributed to recipient cells surviving conditioning.

Preparation of the TCRbeta library involved a method that used unique molecular identifiers. TCRdb itself ran the PCR reads through MiXCR, one entry per CDR3 protein. The table records some 350,000 distinct CDR3 sequences, around 15% of them present only once. CDR3 size: 14 residues. The V end lost 0 bases, the J end lost 4 bases, and 13 bases lay between the germline ends. The V gene's germline CDR1 is DFQATT and CDR2 SNEGSKA (reference sequence). This sample comprised PBMCs, mostly from graft donor cells, obtained 360 days after TCRalphabeta/CD19-depleted stem cell transplant. The genes are TRBV20-1 and TRBJ2-7, with D uncertain. This TCR derives from a male patient under 10 years old who had a stem cell transplant for acute lymphoblastic leukemia, so the T cells may come from the graft donor. CDR3 sequence (DNA): TGCAGTGCTAGAGAGCTGAAGACGGTTTACGAGCAGTACTTC. It codes for CSARELKTVYEQYF.